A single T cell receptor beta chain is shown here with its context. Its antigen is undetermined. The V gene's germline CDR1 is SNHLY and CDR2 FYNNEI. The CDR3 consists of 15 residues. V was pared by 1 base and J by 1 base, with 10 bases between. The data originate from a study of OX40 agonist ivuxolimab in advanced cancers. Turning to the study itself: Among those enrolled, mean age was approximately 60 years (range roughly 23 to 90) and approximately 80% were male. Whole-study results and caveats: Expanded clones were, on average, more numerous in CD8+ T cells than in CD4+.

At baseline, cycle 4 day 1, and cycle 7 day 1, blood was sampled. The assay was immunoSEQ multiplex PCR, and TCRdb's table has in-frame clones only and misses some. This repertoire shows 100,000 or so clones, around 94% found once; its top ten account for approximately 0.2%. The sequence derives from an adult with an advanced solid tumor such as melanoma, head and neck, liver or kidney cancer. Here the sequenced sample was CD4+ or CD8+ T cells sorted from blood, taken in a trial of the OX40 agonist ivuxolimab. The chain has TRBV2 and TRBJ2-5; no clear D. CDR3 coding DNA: TGTGCCAGCAGTGAAGTATCCCCTATCCAAGAGACCCAGTACTTC. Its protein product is CASSEVSPIQETQYF.